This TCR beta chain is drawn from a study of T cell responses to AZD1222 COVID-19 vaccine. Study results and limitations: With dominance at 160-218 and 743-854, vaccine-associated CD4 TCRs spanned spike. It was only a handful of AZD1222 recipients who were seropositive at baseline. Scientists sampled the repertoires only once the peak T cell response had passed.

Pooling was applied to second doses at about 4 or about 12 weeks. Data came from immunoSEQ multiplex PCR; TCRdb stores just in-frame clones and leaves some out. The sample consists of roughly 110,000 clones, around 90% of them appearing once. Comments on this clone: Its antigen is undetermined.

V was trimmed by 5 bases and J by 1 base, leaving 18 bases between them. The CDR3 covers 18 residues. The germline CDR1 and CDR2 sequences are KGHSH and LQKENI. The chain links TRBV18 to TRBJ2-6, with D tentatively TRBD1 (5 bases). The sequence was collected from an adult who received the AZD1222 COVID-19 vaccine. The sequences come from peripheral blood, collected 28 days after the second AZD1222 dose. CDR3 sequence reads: CASSKELAGASGANVLTF. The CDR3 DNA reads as TGTGCCAGCTCAAAGGAACTGGCTGGGGCTTCTGGGGCCAACGTCCTGACTTTC.